A single sample gave rise to the 10 T cell receptor beta chains below, sequenced in a study of T-cell memory formation after mild COVID-19 (dated by TCRdb to about 2021). The library was prepared using 5' RACE. The run used an Illumina NovaSeq 6000. The public reads were run again by TCRdb, first through fastp at Q25 and then through MiXCR, and only productive beta chains were kept. CDR3 protein duplicates are merged, each entry listing the most common genes and DNA. Within this sample are 450,000 to 650,000 distinct CDR3 sequences, with roughly 21% of them counted one time only. Approximately 13% of the sample is taken by the ten largest. Sequenced material: PBMCs or a T cell subset sorted from them (not recorded which). The receptors shown here come from an adult woman who had mild COVID-19 (a few samples of this study predate the infection). The sample titles of this study are shuffled in the database, so cell type and time point are left out; the donor was told from shared clones.

V and J are TRBV7-2 and TRBJ2-7; TRBD1 matches 11 bases. The CDR3 loop spans 14 amino acids. The trim removed 2 bases at V and 6 bases at J, leaving 3 bases unmatched. Germline lookup yields CDR1 SGHTA and CDR2 FQGNSA. CDR3 protein: CASSLPGQGGEQYF. The CDR3 DNA reads as TGTGCCAGCAGCTTACCGGGACAGGGGGGCGAGCAGTACTTC.

This chain joins TRBV6-5 and TRBJ2-5, with 11 bases fitting TRBD1. This CDR3 comprises 15 residues. CDR1 and CDR2 (germline): MNHEY, SVGAGI. The V and J ends lost 6 bases and 4 bases, in that order; junction bases with no gene match: 7. DNA for the CDR3: TGTGCCAGCAGGGGACAGGGGGTCGGGAGAGAGACCCAGTACTTC. As protein: CASRGQGVGRETQYF.

This clonotype has just a few counts. CDR3 residues: CSVVLAKIYEQYF. CDR3 in DNA: TGCAGCGTTGTATTGGCCAAGATCTACGAGCAGTACTTC. This chain links TRBV29-1 with TRBJ2-7; no firm D call. CDR1 is SQVTM and CDR2 is ANQGSEA in the germline V gene. V lost 4 bases to trimming and J lost 3 bases, with 13 bases between them. The CDR3 length is 13 residues.

This clonotype was recorded a few times. The J gene is TRBJ1-2, the V gene TRBV7-3, with 7 bases matching TRBD1. The CDR3 sequence is 15 residues long. V was clipped by 0 bases and J by 2 bases; unmatched bases: 3. Germline lookup yields CDR1 SGHTA and CDR2 FQGTGA. As DNA, the CDR3 is TGTGCCAGCAGCTTAACCGGGACAGAGAACTATGGCTACACCTTC. It specifies CASSLTGTENYGYTF.

The chain uses TRBV3-1 and TRBJ2-7; possible D gene TRBD1, 5 bases. The CDR3 runs 16 residues. With 0 bases removed from V and 2 bases from J, the gap between germline ends came to 14 bases. The germline gives CDR1 LGHDT, CDR2 YNNKEL (reference sequence). This chain's CDR3 is CASSQELLARAYEQYF. The CDR3 DNA reads TGTGCCAGCAGCCAAGAACTTCTGGCCAGGGCCTACGAGCAGTACTTC.

The gene calls are TRBV3-1 and TRBJ2-2; perhaps D is TRBD1 or TRBD2 (5 bases each). Looked up from germline, CDR1 is LGHDT and CDR2 is YNNKEL (reference sequence). CDR3 length: 16 residues. Trimming took 2 bases from V and 2 from J, leaving 12 bases between them. The CDR3 loop is CASSQWGGYNTGELFF. The DNA for the CDR3 is TGTGCCAGCAGCCAATGGGGCGGGTATAACACCGGGGAGCTGTTTTTT.

The chain employs TRBV6-2 or TRBV6-3 and TRBJ1-4, with D uncertain. Germline loops: CDR1 MNHEY, CDR2 SVGEGT. This CDR3 has 14 amino acids. Trimming removed 2 bases from V and 5 bases from J, with 9 bases in between. The CDR3 sequence: CASSYDGVNEKLFF. The CDR3 DNA sequence: TGTGCCAGCAGTTACGACGGGGTGAATGAAAAACTGTTTTTT.

V gene TRBV7-8 combines with J gene TRBJ2-5; tentatively, D is TRBD2 (5 bases). Per germline, CDR1 SGHVS and CDR2 FQNEAQ. Trimming left V 6 bases short and J 2 bases short, with 16 bases between. This CDR3 spans 15 amino acids. The CDR3 nucleotides are TGTGCCAGCAGGAAAACCGGAGGCAAACAAGAGACCCAGTACTTC. Protein: CASRKTGGKQETQYF. The entire variable domain, with the rest obtained from reference TRBV7-8 and TRBJ2-5, is as follows: GAGVSQSPRYKVAKRGQDVALRCDPISGHVSLFWYQQALGQGPEFLTYFQNEAQLDKSGLPSDRFFAERPEGSVSTLKIQRTQQEDSAVYLCASRKTGGKQETQYFGPGTRLLVL.

V and J are TRBV14 and TRBJ2-7; D remains unclear. V was cut by 4 bases and J by 2 bases, with 9 bases left in between. Germline V lookup: CDR1 SGHDN, CDR2 FVKESK. CDR3 length: 13 residues. Here the CDR3 DNA reads TGTGCCAGCAGCCCAGGAATCACCTACGAGCAGTACTTC. The encoded protein is CASSPGITYEQYF.

Only a few counts were recorded for this clonotype. The rearrangement joins TRBV6-1 to TRBJ2-7; a possible D gene is TRBD1 (5 bases). Germline V gene sequence: CDR1 MNHNS, CDR2 SASEGT. This CDR3 spans 14 amino acids. V lost 0 bases and J lost 0, with 6 bases in between. The CDR3 region has the DNA TGTGCCAGCAGTGAAGCGGGGCTCTCCTACGAGCAGTACTTC. This sequence encodes CASSEAGLSYEQYF.